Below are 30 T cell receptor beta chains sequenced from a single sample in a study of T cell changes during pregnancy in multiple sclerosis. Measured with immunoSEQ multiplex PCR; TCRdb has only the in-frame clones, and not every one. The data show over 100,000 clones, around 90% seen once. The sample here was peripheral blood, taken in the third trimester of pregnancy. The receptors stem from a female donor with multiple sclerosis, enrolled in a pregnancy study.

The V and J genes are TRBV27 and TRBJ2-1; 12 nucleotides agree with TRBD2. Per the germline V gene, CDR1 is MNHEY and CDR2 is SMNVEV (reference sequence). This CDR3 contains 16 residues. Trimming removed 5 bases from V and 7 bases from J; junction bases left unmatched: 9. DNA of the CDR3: TGTGCCAGCAGTGTAAGACTAGCGGGAGTAGGGAATGAGCAGTTCTTC. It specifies CASSVRLAGVGNEQFF.

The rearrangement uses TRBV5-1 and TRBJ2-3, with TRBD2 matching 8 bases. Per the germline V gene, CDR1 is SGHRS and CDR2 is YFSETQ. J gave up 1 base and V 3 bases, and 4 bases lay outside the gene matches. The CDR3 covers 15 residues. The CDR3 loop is CASSSFSGGTDTQYF. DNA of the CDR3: TGCGCCAGCAGCTCCTTTAGCGGGGGCACAGATACGCAGTATTTT.

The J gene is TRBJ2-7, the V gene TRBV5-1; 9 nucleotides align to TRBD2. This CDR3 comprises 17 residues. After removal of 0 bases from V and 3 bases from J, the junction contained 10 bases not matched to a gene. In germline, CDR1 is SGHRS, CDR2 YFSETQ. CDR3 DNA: TGCGCCAGCAGCTTGGTGGGCGGGAGGGTCTCTGGCTACGAGCAGTACTTC. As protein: CASSLVGGRVSGYEQYF.

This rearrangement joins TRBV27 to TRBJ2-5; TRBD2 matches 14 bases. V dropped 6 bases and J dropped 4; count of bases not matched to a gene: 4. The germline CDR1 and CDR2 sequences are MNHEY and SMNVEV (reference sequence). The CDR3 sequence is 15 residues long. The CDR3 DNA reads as TGTGCCAGCAGCCGGACTAGCGGGAGGAGAGAGACCCAGTACTTC. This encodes CASSRTSGRRETQYF.

Here the CDR3 DNA reads TGTGCCAGCAGCTTTGGGACAGGGTCATCCTACGAGCAGTACTTC. Residues: CASSFGTGSSYEQYF. V is TRBV9 and J is TRBJ2-7; 9 nucleotides agree with TRBD1. There are 15 residues in the CDR3. Germline values: CDR1 SGDLS, CDR2 YYNGEE. The ends lost 4 bases at V and 1 base at J; junction bases unmatched: 6.

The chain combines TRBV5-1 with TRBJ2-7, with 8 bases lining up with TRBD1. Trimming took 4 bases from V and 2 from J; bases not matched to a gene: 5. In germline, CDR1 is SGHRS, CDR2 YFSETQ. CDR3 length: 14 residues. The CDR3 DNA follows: TGCGCCAGCAGCCGGACAGGGCTAACCTACGAGCAGTACTTC. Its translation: CASSRTGLTYEQYF.

CDR3 region: CASSENGGRTDTQYF. The CDR3 DNA sequence: TGTGCCAGCAGTGAAAACGGGGGTCGCACAGATACGCAGTATTTT. The rearrangement links TRBV6-4 to TRBJ2-3, with a tentative D call TRBD2 (6 bases). With 3 bases removed from V and 1 base from J, the gap between germline ends came to 11 bases. CDR1 is MRHNA, CDR2 SNTAGT, per germline. This CDR3 is built from 15 residues.

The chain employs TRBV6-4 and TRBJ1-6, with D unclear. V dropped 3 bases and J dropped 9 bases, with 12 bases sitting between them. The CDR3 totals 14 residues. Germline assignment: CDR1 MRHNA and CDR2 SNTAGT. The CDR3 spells CASSEGPAGSPLHF. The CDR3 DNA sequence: TGTGCCAGCAGTGAAGGTCCGGCAGGTTCACCCCTCCACTTT.

CDR3 loop: CASSPGGTPGNTIYF. The CDR3 nucleotides read TGTGCCAGCAGCCCAGGGGGAACGCCTGGAAACACCATATATTTT. The chain employs TRBV5-5 and TRBJ1-3; 7 nucleotides align to TRBD1. V trimming: 4 bases; J trimming: 2 bases; junction bases outside the gene matches: 6. The germline V gene encodes CDR1 SGHKS and CDR2 YYEKEE (reference sequence). The CDR3 extends over 15 amino acids.

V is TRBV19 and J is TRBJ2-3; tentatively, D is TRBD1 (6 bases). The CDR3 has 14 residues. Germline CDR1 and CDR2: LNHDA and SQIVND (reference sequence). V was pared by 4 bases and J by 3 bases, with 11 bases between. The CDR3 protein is CASSRTARTDTQYF. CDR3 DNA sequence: TGTGCCAGTAGTAGGACAGCAAGGACAGATACGCAGTATTTT.

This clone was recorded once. Here the CDR3 DNA reads TGTGCCAGCAGCTTAGCGCGTCAGGCCCCAGGGGCTTTCTTT. The encoded protein is CASSLARQAPGAFF. The chain uses TRBV7-2 and TRBJ1-1, with D possibly being TRBD1 (5 bases). This CDR3 comprises 14 residues. The V end lost 0 bases, the J end lost 11 bases, and 16 bases lay between the germline ends. CDR1 is SGHTA, CDR2 FQGNSA, per germline.

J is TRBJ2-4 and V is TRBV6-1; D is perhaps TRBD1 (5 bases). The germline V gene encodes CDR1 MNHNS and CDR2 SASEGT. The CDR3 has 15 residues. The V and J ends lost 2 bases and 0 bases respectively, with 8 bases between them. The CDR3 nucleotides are TGTGCCAGCAGTGAACTGGGGCTAGCCAAAAACATTCAGTACTTC. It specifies CASSELGLAKNIQYF.

DNA of the CDR3: TGTGCCATCAGTGAGGGCGGGGGCTACGAGCAGTACTTC. Translated, it gives CAISEGGGYEQYF. The chain joins TRBV10-3 to TRBJ2-7; 7 bases match TRBD2. Germline CDR1 and CDR2: ENHRY and SYGVKD. The V gene end was trimmed by 2 bases and the J gene end by 3 bases; junction bases not matched to a gene: 1. The CDR3 totals 13 residues.

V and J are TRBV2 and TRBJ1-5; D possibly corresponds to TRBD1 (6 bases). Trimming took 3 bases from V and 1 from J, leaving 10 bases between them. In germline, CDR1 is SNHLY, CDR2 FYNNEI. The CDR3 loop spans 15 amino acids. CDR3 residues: CASSESRGSNQPQHF. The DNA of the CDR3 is TGTGCCAGCAGTGAGAGCAGGGGCAGCAATCAGCCCCAGCATTTT.

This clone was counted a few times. In DNA form, the CDR3 reads TGTGCCGCCAGTCCAAACCCGGGACAGGCGGATGAGCAGTTCTTC. The encoded protein is CAASPNPGQADEQFF. The chain recombines TRBV10-3 with TRBJ2-1; 8 bases are shared with TRBD1. The CDR3 covers 15 residues. CDR1 and CDR2 (germline): ENHRY, SYGVKD. The junction had 17 bases not matched to a gene; V was cut back by 11 bases and J by 8 bases.

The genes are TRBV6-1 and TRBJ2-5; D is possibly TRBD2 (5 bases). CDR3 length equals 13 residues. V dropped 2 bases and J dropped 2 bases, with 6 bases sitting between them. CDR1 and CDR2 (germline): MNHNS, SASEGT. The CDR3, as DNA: TGTGCCAGCAGTGAATCGGGGCAAGAGACCCAGTACTTC. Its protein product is CASSESGQETQYF.

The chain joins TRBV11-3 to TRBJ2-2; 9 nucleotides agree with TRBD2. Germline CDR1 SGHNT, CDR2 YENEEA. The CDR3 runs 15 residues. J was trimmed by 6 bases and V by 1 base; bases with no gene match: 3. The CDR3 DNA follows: TGTGCCAGCAGCTTAGGAGCGGGAGGCTCCGGGGAGCTGTTTTTT. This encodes CASSLGAGGSGELFF.

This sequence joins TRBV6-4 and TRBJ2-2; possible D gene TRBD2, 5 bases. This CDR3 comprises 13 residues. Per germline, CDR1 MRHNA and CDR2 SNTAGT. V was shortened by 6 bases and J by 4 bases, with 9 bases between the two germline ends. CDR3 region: CASRPEVTGELFF. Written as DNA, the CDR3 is TGTGCCAGCAGACCGGAGGTCACCGGGGAGCTGTTTTTT.

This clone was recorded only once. The CDR3 sequence: CASSLRGIPDTQYF. CDR3 bases: TGTGCCAGCAGCCTCCGGGGGATTCCAGATACGCAGTATTTT. The rearrangement joins TRBV7-6 to TRBJ2-3, with a weak D call TRBD2 (6 bases). The CDR3 is made up of 14 amino acids. V lost 5 bases, J lost 4 bases, and 13 bases lay in between. The germline CDR1 and CDR2 sequences are SGHVS and FNYEAQ.

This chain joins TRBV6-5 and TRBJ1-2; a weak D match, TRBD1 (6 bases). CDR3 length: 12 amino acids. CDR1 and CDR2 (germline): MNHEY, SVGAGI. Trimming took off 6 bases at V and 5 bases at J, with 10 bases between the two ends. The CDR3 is CASRDRQYGYTF. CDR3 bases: TGTGCCAGCAGGGACAGACAATATGGCTACACCTTC.

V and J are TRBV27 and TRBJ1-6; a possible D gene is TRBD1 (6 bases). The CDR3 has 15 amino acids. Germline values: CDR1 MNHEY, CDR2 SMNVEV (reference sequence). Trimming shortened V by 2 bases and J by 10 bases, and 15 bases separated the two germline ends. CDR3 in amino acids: CASSLGGGASSPLHF. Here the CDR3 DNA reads TGTGCCAGCAGTTTAGGAGGGGGGGCCAGCTCACCCCTCCACTTT.

The CDR3 DNA follows: TGTGCCAGTAAGAGGACAGCTAATGAAAAACTGTTTTTT. Encoded protein: CASKRTANEKLFF. This sequence joins TRBV19 and TRBJ1-4, with a possible D match to TRBD1 (6 bases). This CDR3 contains 13 residues. Trimming shortened V by 7 bases and J by 3 bases, and 9 bases separated the two germline ends. Germline values: CDR1 LNHDA, CDR2 SQIVND (reference sequence).

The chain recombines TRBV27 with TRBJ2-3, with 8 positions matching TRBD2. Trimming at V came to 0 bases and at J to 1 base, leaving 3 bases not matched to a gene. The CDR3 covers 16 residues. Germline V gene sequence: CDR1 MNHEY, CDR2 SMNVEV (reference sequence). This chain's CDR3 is CASSLSSGRGTDTQYF. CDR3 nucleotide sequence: TGTGCCAGCAGTTTATCGAGCGGGAGAGGCACAGATACGCAGTATTTT.

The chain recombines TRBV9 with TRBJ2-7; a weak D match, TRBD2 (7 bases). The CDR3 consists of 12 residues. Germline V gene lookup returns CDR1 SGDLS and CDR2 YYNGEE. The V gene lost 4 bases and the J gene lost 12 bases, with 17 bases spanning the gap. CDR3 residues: CASSLLRGRGYF. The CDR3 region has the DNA TGTGCCAGCAGCCTCCTAAGGGGGAGGGGGTACTTC.

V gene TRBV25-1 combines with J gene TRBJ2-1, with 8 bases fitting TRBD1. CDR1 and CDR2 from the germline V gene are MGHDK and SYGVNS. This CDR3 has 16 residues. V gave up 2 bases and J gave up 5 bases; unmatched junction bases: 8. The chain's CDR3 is CASSEHGQGFHNEQFF. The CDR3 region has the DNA TGTGCCAGCAGTGAACATGGACAGGGTTTCCACAATGAGCAGTTCTTC.

This CDR3 reads CSVEVPGPSETQYF. The CDR3 region has the DNA TGCAGCGTTGAGGTACCGGGTCCCTCGGAGACCCAGTACTTC. The chain uses TRBV29-1 and TRBJ2-5; D gene unclear. V was trimmed by 3 bases and J by 5 bases, leaving 16 bases between them. The CDR3 runs to 14 residues. In germline, CDR1 is SQVTM, CDR2 ANQGSEA.

CDR3: CASSLISGSGGEKLFF. CDR3 nucleotides: TGTGCCAGCAGCTTGATCTCAGGGTCGGGAGGGGAAAAACTGTTTTTT. The chain is built from TRBV7-2 and TRBJ1-4, with D possibly being TRBD1 (5 bases). Germline-derived CDR1 and CDR2 are SGHTA and FQGNSA. The CDR3 contains 16 residues. V lost 3 bases to trimming and J lost 8 bases, with 19 bases between them.

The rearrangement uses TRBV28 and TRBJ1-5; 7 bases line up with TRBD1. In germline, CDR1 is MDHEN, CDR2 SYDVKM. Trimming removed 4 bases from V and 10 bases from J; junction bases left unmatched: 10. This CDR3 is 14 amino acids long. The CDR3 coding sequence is TGTGCCAGCAGTTACCGGGACAGCTACACCCCCCAGCATTTT. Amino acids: CASSYRDSYTPQHF.

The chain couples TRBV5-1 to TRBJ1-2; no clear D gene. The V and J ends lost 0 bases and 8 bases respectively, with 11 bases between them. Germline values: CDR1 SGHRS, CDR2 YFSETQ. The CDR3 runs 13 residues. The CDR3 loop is CASSLDMAEGYTF. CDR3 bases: TGCGCCAGCAGCTTGGACATGGCGGAGGGCTACACCTTC.

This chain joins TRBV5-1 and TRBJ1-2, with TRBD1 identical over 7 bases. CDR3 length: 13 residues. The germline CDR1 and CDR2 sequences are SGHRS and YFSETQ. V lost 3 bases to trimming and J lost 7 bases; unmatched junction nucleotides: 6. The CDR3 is CASSSQGWLGYTF. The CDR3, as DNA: TGCGCCAGCAGCTCACAGGGGTGGCTTGGCTACACCTTC. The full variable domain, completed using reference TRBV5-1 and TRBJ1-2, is KAGVTQTPRYLIKTRGQQVTLSCSPISGHRSVSWYQQTPGQGLQFLFEYFSETQRNKGNFPGRFSGRQFSNSRSEMNVSTLELGDSALYLCASSSQGWLGYTFGSGTRLTVV.